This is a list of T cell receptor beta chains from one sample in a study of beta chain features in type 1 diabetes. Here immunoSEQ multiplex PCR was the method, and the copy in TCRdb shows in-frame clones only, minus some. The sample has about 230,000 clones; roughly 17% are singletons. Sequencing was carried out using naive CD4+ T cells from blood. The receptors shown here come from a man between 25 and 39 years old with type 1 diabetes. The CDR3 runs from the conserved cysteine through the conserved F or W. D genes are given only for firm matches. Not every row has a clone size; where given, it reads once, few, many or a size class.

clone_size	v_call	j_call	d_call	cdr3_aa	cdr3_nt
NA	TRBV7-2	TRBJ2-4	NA	CASSPDQGTYIQYF	TGTGCCAGCAGCCCTGATCAAGGGACGTATATTCAGTACTTC
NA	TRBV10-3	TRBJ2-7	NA	CAISDGGGYEQYF	TGTGCCATCAGTGATGGCGGAGGCTACGAGCAGTACTTC
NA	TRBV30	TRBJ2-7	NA	CAWSRRLFYEQYF	TGTGCCTGGAGTCGAAGGCTATTCTACGAGCAGTACTTC
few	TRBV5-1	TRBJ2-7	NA	CASSLEGKTYEQYF	TGCGCCAGCAGCCTGGAGGGGAAGACCTACGAGCAGTACTTC
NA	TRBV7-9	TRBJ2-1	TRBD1	CASSRRDRGFGEQFF	TGTGCCAGCAGCCGTCGGGACAGGGGCTTCGGTGAGCAGTTCTTC
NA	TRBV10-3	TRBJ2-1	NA	CAIMDGVSYNEQFF	TGTGCCATCATGGACGGCGTCTCCTACAATGAGCAGTTCTTC
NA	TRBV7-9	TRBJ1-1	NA	CASSPRGADTEAFF	TGTGCCAGCAGCCCCCGGGGGGCGGACACTGAAGCTTTCTTT
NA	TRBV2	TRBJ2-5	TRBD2	CASSPQTSEETQYF	TGTGCCAGCAGCCCACAGACTAGCGAGGAGACCCAGTACTTC
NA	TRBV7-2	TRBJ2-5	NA	CASSFLLAQYF	TGTGCCAGCAGCTTTCTACTAGCCCAGTACTTC
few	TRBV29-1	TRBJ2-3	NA	CSADLIPTDTQYF	TGCAGCGCTGACCTAATCCCCACAGATACGCAGTATTTT
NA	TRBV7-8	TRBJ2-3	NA	CASSLPHPDTQYF	TGTGCCAGCAGCTTACCTCACCCAGATACGCAGTATTTT
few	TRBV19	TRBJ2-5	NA	CASSIRTSGETQYF	TGTGCCAGTAGTATCCGGACCTCGGGAGAGACCCAGTACTTC
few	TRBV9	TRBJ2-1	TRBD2	CATARRLADYNEQFF	TGTGCCACGGCCCGGCGACTAGCTGACTACAATGAGCAGTTCTTC
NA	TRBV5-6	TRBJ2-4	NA	CASSLTTARQYF	TGTGCCAGCAGCTTGACGACGGCCCGTCAGTACTTC
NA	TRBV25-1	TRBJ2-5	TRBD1	CASSSGTGEETQYF	TGTGCCAGCAGCTCCGGGACAGGGGAGGAGACCCAGTACTTC
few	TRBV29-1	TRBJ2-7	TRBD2	CSVEDAGGTTSF	TGCAGCGTTGAAGATGCGGGGGGCACTACCTCATTC
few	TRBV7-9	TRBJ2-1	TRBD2	CASSPGLAGRTYNEQFF	TGTGCCAGCAGCCCGGGACTAGCGGGAAGAACCTACAATGAGCAGTTCTTC
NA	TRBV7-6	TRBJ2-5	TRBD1	CASSSVGTGKETQYF	TGTGCCAGCAGCTCCGTTGGGACAGGGAAAGAGACCCAGTACTTC
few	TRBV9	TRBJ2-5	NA	CASSVGLEETQYF	TGTGCCAGCAGCGTAGGTCTGGAAGAGACCCAGTACTTC
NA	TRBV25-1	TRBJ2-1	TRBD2	CASSLGLAAYNEQFF	TGTGCCAGTAGCCTCGGACTAGCGGCGTACAATGAGCAGTTCTTC
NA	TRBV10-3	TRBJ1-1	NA	CAIQGVSTEAFF	TGTGCCATCCAAGGGGTGAGCACTGAAGCTTTCTTT
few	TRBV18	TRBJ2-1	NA	CASSPSALNNEQFF	TGTGCCAGCTCACCATCAGCCTTAAACAATGAGCAGTTCTTC
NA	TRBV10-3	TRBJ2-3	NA	CASTGRGTDTQYF	TGTGCCTCCACCGGGCGGGGTACAGATACGCAGTATTTT
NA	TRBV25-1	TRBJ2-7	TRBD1	CASSGGTGSYEQYF	TGTGCCAGCAGTGGAGGGACAGGGTCCTACGAGCAGTACTTC
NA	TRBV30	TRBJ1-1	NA	CAWSVLSGSTEAFF	TGTGCCTGGAGTGTACTATCGGGGAGTACTGAAGCTTTCTTT
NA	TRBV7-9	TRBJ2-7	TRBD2	CASSLTSPQDEQYF	TGTGCCAGCAGCCTGACTAGCCCACAGGACGAGCAGTACTTC
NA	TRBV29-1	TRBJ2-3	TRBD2	CSVEATSSGSTDTQYF	TGCAGCGTTGAAGCGACGTCTAGCGGGAGCACAGATACGCAGTATTTT
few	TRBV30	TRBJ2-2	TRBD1	CAWSLWTGGKTGELFF	TGTGCCTGGAGTCTTTGGACAGGGGGAAAAACCGGGGAGCTGTTTTTT
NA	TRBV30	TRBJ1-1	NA	CAWSGGPVEAFF	TGTGCCTGGTCGGGAGGGCCGGTGGAAGCTTTCTTT
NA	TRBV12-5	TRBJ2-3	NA	CASGLGHPGADTQYF	TGTGCTAGTGGTTTGGGACACCCGGGAGCAGATACGCAGTATTTT
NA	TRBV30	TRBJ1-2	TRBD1	CAWSVQGTGGYTF	TGTGCCTGGAGTGTACAGGGGACTGGTGGCTACACCTTC
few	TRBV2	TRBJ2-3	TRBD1	CASSADRDGDTQYF	TGTGCCAGCAGTGCTGACAGGGATGGAGATACGCAGTATTTT
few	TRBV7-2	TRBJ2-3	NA	CASSLVGWSDTQYF	TGTGCCAGCAGCTTAGTAGGCTGGTCAGATACGCAGTATTTT
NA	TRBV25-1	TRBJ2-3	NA	CASSEYGGTDTQYF	TGTGCCAGCAGTGAATACGGCGGCACAGATACGCAGTATTTT
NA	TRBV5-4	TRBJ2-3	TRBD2	CASSQRTSGGGTDTQYF	TGTGCCAGCAGCCAACGGACTAGCGGAGGGGGCACAGATACGCAGTATTTT
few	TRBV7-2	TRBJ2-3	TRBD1	CASRGDRQTADTQYF	TGTGCCAGCAGGGGGGACAGGCAGACTGCGGATACGCAGTATTTT
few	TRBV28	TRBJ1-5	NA	CASSVYTGGPPDLSNQPQHF	TGTGCCAGCAGCGTCTACACCGGGGGGCCACCCGATCTTAGCAATCAGCCCCAGCATTTT
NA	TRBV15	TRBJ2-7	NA	CATSSGAEVSEQYF	TGTGCCACCAGCAGTGGTGCAGAGGTGTCCGAGCAGTACTTC
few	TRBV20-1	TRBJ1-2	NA	CSARDTYGYTF	TGCAGTGCTAGAGATACCTATGGCTACACCTTC
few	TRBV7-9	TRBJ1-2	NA	CASSTADYGYTF	TGTGCCAGCAGCACTGCGGATTATGGCTACACCTTC
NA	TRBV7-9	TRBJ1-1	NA	CASSAQGGEGTEAFF	TGTGCCAGCAGCGCACAGGGAGGAGAGGGCACTGAAGCTTTCTTT
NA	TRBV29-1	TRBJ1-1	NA	CSVVVGGKNTEAFF	TGCAGCGTTGTAGTGGGCGGGAAGAACACTGAAGCTTTCTTT
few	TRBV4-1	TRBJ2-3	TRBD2	CASSQDSAGVLDTQYF	TGCGCCAGCAGCCAAGATTCAGCGGGAGTTTTAGATACGCAGTATTTT
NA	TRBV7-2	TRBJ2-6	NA	CASSEIGGNVLTF	TGTGCCAGCAGCGAAATCGGCGGCAACGTCCTGACTTTC
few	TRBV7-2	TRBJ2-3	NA	CASSPLADTQYF	TGTGCCAGCAGCCCCCTGGCAGATACGCAGTATTTT
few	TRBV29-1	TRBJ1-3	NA	CSVSLQSGNTIYF	TGCAGCGTGAGCCTCCAATCTGGAAACACCATATATTTT
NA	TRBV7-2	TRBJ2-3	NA	CAITQGLSTDTQYF	TGTGCCATAACCCAGGGGCTGAGCACAGATACGCAGTATTTT
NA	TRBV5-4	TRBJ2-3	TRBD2	CASSLAGTSGTDTQYF	TGTGCCAGCAGCTTGGCCGGGACTAGCGGCACAGATACGCAGTATTTT
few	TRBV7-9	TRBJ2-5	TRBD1	CASSGQGSSETQYF	TGTGCCAGCAGTGGACAGGGGAGCTCAGAGACCCAGTACTTC
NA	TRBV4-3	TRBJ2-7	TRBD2	CASSQHTGLAYEQYF	TGCGCCAGCAGCCAACATACGGGACTAGCCTACGAGCAGTACTTC
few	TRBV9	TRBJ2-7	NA	CASSPGGFSYEQYF	TGTGCCAGCAGCCCCGGAGGCTTCTCCTACGAGCAGTACTTC
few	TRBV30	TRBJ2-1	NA	CAWSSDSKPYNEQFF	TGTGCCTGGAGTTCCGATTCGAAGCCCTACAATGAGCAGTTCTTC
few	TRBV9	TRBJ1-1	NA	CASSYFDNPDTEAFF	TGTGCCAGCAGCTACTTCGACAATCCTGACACTGAAGCTTTCTTT
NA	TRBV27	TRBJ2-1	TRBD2	CASSPLGTSGDNEQFF	TGTGCCAGCAGTCCATTGGGGACTAGCGGGGACAATGAGCAGTTCTTC
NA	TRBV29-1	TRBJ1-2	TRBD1	CSAGTAVRGYTF	TGCAGCGCCGGGACAGCCGTTCGTGGCTACACCTTC
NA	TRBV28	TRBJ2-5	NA	CASSTGWETQYF	TGTGCCAGCAGTACAGGGTGGGAGACCCAGTACTTC
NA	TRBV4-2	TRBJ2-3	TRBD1	CASSQQGAGTDTQYF	TGTGCCAGCAGCCAACAGGGGGCCGGCACAGATACGCAGTATTTT
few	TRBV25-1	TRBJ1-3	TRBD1	CASSELGTENTIYF	TGTGCCAGCAGTGAACTGGGGACAGAAAACACCATATATTTT
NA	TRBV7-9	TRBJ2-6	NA	CASSSPAAASGANVLTF	TGTGCCAGCAGCTCCCCCGCCGCGGCCTCTGGGGCCAACGTCCTGACTTTC
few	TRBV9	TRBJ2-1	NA	CASSAAGSSYNEQFF	TGTGCCAGCAGCGCGGCGGGAAGCTCCTACAATGAGCAGTTCTTC